This T cell receptor beta chain was captured in a study of T cell responses to AZD1222 COVID-19 vaccine. Germline lookup yields CDR1 KGHSH and CDR2 LQKENI. This CDR3 contains 15 residues. Trimming cost V 3 bases and J 3 bases, with 11 bases left between them. For this clone: The antigen remains unidentified.

Study outcomes and limitations: Seropositive status at baseline applied to only a handful of AZD1222 recipients. Among the donors, most were white British and more were female, and clonal diversity was possibly underestimated. The study reported that nearly half of spike-specific TCRs target unmutated variant regions. None of the repertoires were sampled until the peak T cell response had passed.

The method was immunoSEQ multiplex PCR; TCRdb's version includes in-frame clones alone and lacks a portion of them. The table has about 150,000 clones, 90% seen once; the top ten hold about 2%. Here the sequenced sample was peripheral blood, taken on day 0 of AZD1222 vaccination. The chain couples TRBV18 to TRBJ2-2; D uncertain. The TCR was taken from an adult in good health. CDR3 region: CASSPELKYTGELFF. The DNA of the CDR3 is TGTGCCAGCTCACCGGAACTCAAATACACCGGGGAGCTGTTTTTT.